This T cell receptor beta chain was documented in a study of cytomegalovirus exposure and HLA in healthy donors. Study-wide background: Genetic ancestry analysis placed around 76% of the 410 or so donors that were genotyped in the Caucasian-associated cluster.

Use of 60 Vbeta and 13 Jbeta primers characterized the PCR. TCRdb's copy holds only in-frame clones and misses some; the assay was immunoSEQ multiplex PCR. The sample gives around 110,000 clones, approximately 79% of which show up once; 3.5% to 4% is in the top ten. Findings of the study overall: There were three CMV-associated chains whose specificity for CMV antigens was confirmed in vitro. A later analysis showed HLA-associated TCR beta chains outstripping equally common others in clonal expansion. When presence/absence was analysed, sequencing depth was taken to be roughly uniform across donors.

The CDR3 is 15 amino acids. Trimming shortened V by 4 bases and J by 1 base, and 11 bases separated the two germline ends. Germline assignment: CDR1 SGHVS and CDR2 FQNEAQ. Worth noting for this clone: Its cognate antigen is unknown.

The specimen sequenced was PBMCs. This sequence joins TRBV7-8 and TRBJ2-1; D gene ambiguous. This TCR was sampled from a man in his sixties in good health and CMV-seronegative. Here the CDR3 DNA reads TGTGCCAGCAGCTCCGGTCCCGGTTCCTACAATGAGCAGTTCTTC. This encodes CASSSGPGSYNEQFF.